This T cell receptor (beta chain) was captured by sequencing in a study of T-cell reconstitution after alpha-beta-depleted transplantation in children. The TCRbeta library incorporated unique molecular identifiers. TCRdb reprocessed the PCR reads with MiXCR, giving one entry per CDR3 protein. This table has about 540,000 distinct CDR3 sequences, approximately 20% appearing once. Per the germline V gene, CDR1 is LNHNV and CDR2 is YYDKDF (reference sequence). V lost 3 bases to trimming and J lost 7 bases; unmatched junction nucleotides: 12. The CDR3 is made up of 15 amino acids. V usage is TRBV15 and J usage is TRBJ2-7, with TRBD1 identical over 7 bases. The TCR was taken from a human donor who donated a stem cell graft to a child with acute lymphoblastic leukemia. The sample consisted of PBMCs from the stem cell graft donor, taken from the stem cell graft. CDR3 protein: CATSSTGAIRVEQYF. In DNA form, the CDR3 reads TGTGCCACCAGCAGCACAGGGGCCATACGTGTAGAGCAGTACTTC.